This T cell receptor beta chain was documented in a study of human T cells and chemical hapten exposure. Looking at the study overall: Reading of the patch tests, which applied 0.01% DPC to the upper back, occurred at 6 days.

CDR1 and CDR2 from the germline V gene are SGHKS and YYEKEE (reference sequence). There are 15 residues in the CDR3. J was trimmed by 10 bases and V by 1 base; bases with no gene match: 5. Time point specified: patch test 1, 2 weeks after DPC sensitization. Treatment here: therapeutic diphenylcyclopropenone sensitization with weekly scalp DPC. TCRdb redid the calling of the RACE reads with MiXCR, one entry per CDR3 protein. The table has about 83,000 distinct CDR3 sequences, approximately 8% seen once; the top ten hold less than 2%. The genes are TRBV5-5 and TRBJ1-6; 10 positions agree with TRBD1. Sequencing used whole blood, obtained in connection with sensitization to the hapten diphenylcyclopropenone (DPC). This sequence was found in a woman in her 30s with alopecia areata. Some clones in this sample may be carry-over from other donors' samples. The CDR3 bases are TGTGCCAGCAGCTTGAGTGGGACAGGGGAATCACCCCTCCACTTT. Amino acid sequence: CASSLSGTGESPLHF. The whole variable domain, remainder taken from reference TRBV5-5 and TRBJ1-6, is DAGVTQSPTHLIKTRGQQVTLRCSPISGHKSVSWYQQVLGQGPQFIFQYYEKEERGRGNFPDRFSARQFPNYSSELNVNALLLGDSALYLCASSLSGTGESPLHFGNGTRLTVT.